This T cell receptor (beta chain) appears in the sequencing data of a study of OX40 agonist ivuxolimab in advanced cancers. In the study overall: Patients received ivuxolimab, an agonistic anti-OX40 (CD134) antibody. Three patients responded partially, comprising one with hepatocellular carcinoma and two with cutaneous melanoma.

The table lists this clone with a count of one. Its antigen is not identified. CDR1 SGHVS and CDR2 FNYEAQ come from the germline V gene. J gave up 1 base and V 8 bases, and 4 bases lay outside the gene matches. The CDR3 length is 13 residues. Measured with immunoSEQ multiplex PCR; TCRdb has only the in-frame clones, and not every one. The sample gives tens of thousands of clones, over 75% of which show up once; approximately 5% is in the top ten. Whole-study results and caveats: The authors also found low normalized T-cell clonal expansion in some nonresponders. Doses of 0.1 to 3.0 mg/kg were accompanied by clonal expansion of CD4+ and CD8+ blood T cells by week 6.

This rearrangement joins TRBV7-6 to TRBJ1-1, with 7 nucleotides matching TRBD1. This receptor was taken from an adult with an advanced solid tumor such as melanoma, head and neck, liver or kidney cancer. Specimen: CD4+ or CD8+ T cells sorted from blood, collected in a trial of the OX40 agonist ivuxolimab. CDR3 amino acids: CASGGQANTEAFF. DNA of the CDR3: TGTGCCAGCGGAGGACAGGCGAACACTGAAGCTTTCTTT.